Included here is one TCR beta chain sequence, with context. Data came from immunoSEQ multiplex PCR; TCRdb stores just in-frame clones and leaves some out. The data hold 210,000 or so clones, with around nine tenths observed a single time. Germline-derived CDR1 and CDR2 are SGHAT and FQNNGV. The ends were cut back, 0 bases at V and 2 bases at J, with 10 bases in the middle. This CDR3 is 15 amino acids long. The data were taken from a study of blood T cell repertoires in COVID-19. The TCR comes from a man in his forties or fifties with acute or convalescent COVID-19. Sequenced input: peripheral blood. The chain uses TRBV11-2 and TRBJ2-5, with D maybe TRBD2 (5 bases). CDR3 amino acids: CASSLDPTRQETQYF. CDR3 sequence (DNA): TGTGCCAGCAGCTTAGATCCCACTAGACAAGAGACCCAGTACTTC.